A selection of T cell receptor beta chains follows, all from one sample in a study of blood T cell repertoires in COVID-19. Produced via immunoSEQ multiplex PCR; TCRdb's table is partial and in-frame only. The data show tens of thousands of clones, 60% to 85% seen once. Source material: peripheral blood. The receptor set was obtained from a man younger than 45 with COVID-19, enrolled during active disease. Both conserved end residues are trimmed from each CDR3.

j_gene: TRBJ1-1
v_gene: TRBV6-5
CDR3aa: ASSSVNTEAF

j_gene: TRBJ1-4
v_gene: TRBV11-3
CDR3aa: ASSPRLTGGRSEKLF

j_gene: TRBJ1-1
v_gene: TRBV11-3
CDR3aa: ASSLADTAFHEAF

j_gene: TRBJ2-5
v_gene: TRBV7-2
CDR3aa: ASSLRGGQTQY

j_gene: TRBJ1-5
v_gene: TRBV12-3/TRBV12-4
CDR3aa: ASTRGHQPQH

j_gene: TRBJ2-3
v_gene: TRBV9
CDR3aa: ASSVEGLAGGRTDTQY

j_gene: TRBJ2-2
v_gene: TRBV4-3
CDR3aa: ASSQDRDRVTGELF

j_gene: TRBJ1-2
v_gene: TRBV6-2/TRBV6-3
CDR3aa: ASSYSTGAKGGYT

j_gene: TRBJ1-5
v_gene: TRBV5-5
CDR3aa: ASSILPGGTSNQPQH

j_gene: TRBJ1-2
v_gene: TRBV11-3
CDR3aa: ASSLWDEDRANYGYT